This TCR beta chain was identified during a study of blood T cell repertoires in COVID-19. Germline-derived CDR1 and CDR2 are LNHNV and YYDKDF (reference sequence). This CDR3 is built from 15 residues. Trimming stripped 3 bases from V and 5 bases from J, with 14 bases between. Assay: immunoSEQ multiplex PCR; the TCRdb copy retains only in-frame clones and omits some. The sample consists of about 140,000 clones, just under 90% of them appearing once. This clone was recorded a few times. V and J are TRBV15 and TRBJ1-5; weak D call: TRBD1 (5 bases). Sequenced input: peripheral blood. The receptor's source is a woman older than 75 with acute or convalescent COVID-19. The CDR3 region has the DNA TGTGCCACCAGCAGGCAGGGAGGTTCATATCAGCCCCAGCATTTT. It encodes CATSRQGGSYQPQHF.